Listed below are T cell receptor beta chains from one sample, sequenced in a study of cytomegalovirus exposure and HLA in healthy donors. Data came from immunoSEQ multiplex PCR; TCRdb stores just in-frame clones and leaves some out. The table has some 150,000 clones, roughly 78% seen once. The sequenced sample was PBMCs. The source of these receptors is a man aged 50 or older in good health and CMV-seropositive. CDR3s include the opening cysteine and the closing phenylalanine or tryptophan. Fields, in order: D gene, V gene, clone size, J gene, CDR3 DNA, CDR3 protein. The D gene is left open where the match is weak. The size of a clone is reported for some rows only, either as once, few or many, or as a class for expanded clones.

D gene: .; V gene: TRBV7-8; clone size: .; J gene: TRBJ2-7; CDR3 DNA: TGTGCCACCACCAACATCGTGGACGAGCAGTACTTC; CDR3 protein: CATTNIVDEQYF
D gene: .; V gene: TRBV11-2; clone size: .; J gene: TRBJ2-2; CDR3 DNA: TGTGCCAGCAGCTTAGATCTTTGGAGCACCGGGGAGCTGTTTTTT; CDR3 protein: CASSLDLWSTGELFF
D gene: .; V gene: TRBV4-2; clone size: few; J gene: TRBJ2-5; CDR3 DNA: TGTGCCAGCAGCCAAGAGCGGAACGAAGAGACCCAGTACTTC; CDR3 protein: CASSQERNEETQYF
D gene: TRBD2; V gene: TRBV5-1; clone size: .; J gene: TRBJ2-7; CDR3 DNA: TGCGCCAGCAGCTTGGGGTTGTTAGCGGGCTCCTACGAGCAGTACTTC; CDR3 protein: CASSLGLLAGSYEQYF
D gene: TRBD2; V gene: TRBV5-1; clone size: .; J gene: TRBJ2-3; CDR3 DNA: TGCGCCAGTAACCTCCGAGGCGGGAGGGCAGATACGCAGTATTTT; CDR3 protein: CASNLRGGRADTQYF
D gene: TRBD1; V gene: TRBV18; clone size: few; J gene: TRBJ2-7; CDR3 DNA: TGTGCCAGCTCAGGAGGACAGGGGGCCTACGAGCAGTACTTC; CDR3 protein: CASSGGQGAYEQYF
D gene: TRBD1; V gene: TRBV30; clone size: .; J gene: TRBJ1-3; CDR3 DNA: TGTGCCTGGAGTGAGGACAGGGTTGGAAACACCATATATTTT; CDR3 protein: CAWSEDRVGNTIYF
D gene: TRBD1; V gene: TRBV19; clone size: .; J gene: TRBJ1-6; CDR3 DNA: TGTGCCAGTAGTTTCAACCGGGACAGCGAGTCACCCCTCCACTTT; CDR3 protein: CASSFNRDSESPLHF
D gene: TRBD2; V gene: TRBV7-9; clone size: .; J gene: TRBJ2-7; CDR3 DNA: TGTTCCAGCAGCTATATAGCGGGAGGTTCCTACGAGCAGTACTTC; CDR3 protein: CSSSYIAGGSYEQYF
D gene: .; V gene: TRBV7-8; clone size: .; J gene: TRBJ1-6; CDR3 DNA: TGTGCCAGCAGCCCACTCTTGAGCTCCTATAATTCACCCCTCCACTTT; CDR3 protein: CASSPLLSSYNSPLHF
D gene: TRBD1; V gene: TRBV25-1; clone size: once; J gene: TRBJ1-2; CDR3 DNA: TGTGCCAGCGGGGACAGGACCCACTATGGCTACACCTTC; CDR3 protein: CASGDRTHYGYTF
D gene: TRBD1; V gene: TRBV7-9; clone size: .; J gene: TRBJ2-1; CDR3 DNA: TGTGCCAGCAGCTTAGTTGGGTTGGGACAGATTTACAATGAGCAGTTCTTC; CDR3 protein: CASSLVGLGQIYNEQFF
D gene: TRBD1; V gene: TRBV7-7; clone size: .; J gene: TRBJ1-4; CDR3 DNA: TGTGCTAGCAGCGCCGGGACAGGATATGAAAAACTGTTTTTT; CDR3 protein: CASSAGTGYEKLFF
D gene: .; V gene: TRBV10-3; clone size: few; J gene: TRBJ2-1; CDR3 DNA: TGTGCCATCAGTGAAACAGGGAGGGAAGATGAGCAGTTCTTC; CDR3 protein: CAISETGREDEQFF
D gene: TRBD1; V gene: TRBV19; clone size: .; J gene: TRBJ2-1; CDR3 DNA: TGTGCCAGTAGTATAGATCGGACAGGGCTGGGCTCCTACAATGAGCAGTTCTTC; CDR3 protein: CASSIDRTGLGSYNEQFF
D gene: .; V gene: TRBV10-2; clone size: few; J gene: TRBJ1-4; CDR3 DNA: TGCGCCAGCCAGCGGGGTGAAAAACTGTTTTTT; CDR3 protein: CASQRGEKLFF
D gene: .; V gene: TRBV6-1; clone size: .; J gene: TRBJ1-2; CDR3 DNA: TGTGCCAGCAGTGATATATATGGCTACACCTTC; CDR3 protein: CASSDIYGYTF
D gene: .; V gene: TRBV2; clone size: .; J gene: TRBJ1-1; CDR3 DNA: TGTGCCAGCAGTGATGGAAGGGGGATTGGGACTGAAGCTTTCTTT; CDR3 protein: CASSDGRGIGTEAFF
D gene: .; V gene: TRBV28; clone size: .; J gene: TRBJ1-2; CDR3 DNA: TGTGCCAGCAGTTTACAGGGGCCCCTTGGGAAAGGCTACACCTTC; CDR3 protein: CASSLQGPLGKGYTF
D gene: TRBD1; V gene: TRBV5-1; clone size: .; J gene: TRBJ2-2; CDR3 DNA: TGCGCCAGCAGCAAGGTGAGGACAGGGGCGCCCTCGAACACCGGGGAGCTGTTTTTT; CDR3 protein: CASSKVRTGAPSNTGELFF
D gene: .; V gene: TRBV10-3; clone size: .; J gene: TRBJ1-1; CDR3 DNA: TGTGCCATCACTCTCCAGGCTGGCACTGAAGCTTTCTTT; CDR3 protein: CAITLQAGTEAFF
D gene: TRBD2; V gene: TRBV4-2; clone size: .; J gene: TRBJ2-7; CDR3 DNA: TGTGCCAGCAGCCATCAGGGACTAGCGGGAGGGAACTACTACGAGCAGTACTTC; CDR3 protein: CASSHQGLAGGNYYEQYF
D gene: TRBD1; V gene: TRBV5-1; clone size: .; J gene: TRBJ1-1; CDR3 DNA: TGCGCCAGCAGCGGGGGACAGGGTTATCACTCTGAAGCTTTCTTT; CDR3 protein: CASSGGQGYHSEAFF
D gene: TRBD2; V gene: TRBV11-3; clone size: .; J gene: TRBJ2-5; CDR3 DNA: TGTGCCAGCAGCGAAGGACTAGGGGCTAGCGTTCTCCAAGAGACCCAGTACTTC; CDR3 protein: CASSEGLGASVLQETQYF
D gene: .; V gene: TRBV15; clone size: .; J gene: TRBJ1-5; CDR3 DNA: TGTGCCACCAGCTGGGCGAACAATCAGCCCCAGCATTTT; CDR3 protein: CATSWANNQPQHF
D gene: TRBD2; V gene: TRBV10-1; clone size: .; J gene: TRBJ2-3; CDR3 DNA: TGCGCCAGCAGTGAGTCGCGCGGGAGAAGTGCAGATACGCAGTATTTT; CDR3 protein: CASSESRGRSADTQYF
D gene: TRBD2; V gene: TRBV30; clone size: .; J gene: TRBJ2-7; CDR3 DNA: TGTGCCTTTCGGACTAGCGGGGGGTCCTACGAGCAGTACTTC; CDR3 protein: CAFRTSGGSYEQYF
D gene: TRBD1; V gene: TRBV6-5; clone size: .; J gene: TRBJ1-1; CDR3 DNA: TGTGCCAGCAGTTACTCGATAGGGGGCAAGGACACTGAAGCTTTCTTT; CDR3 protein: CASSYSIGGKDTEAFF
D gene: .; V gene: TRBV19; clone size: .; J gene: TRBJ1-3; CDR3 DNA: TGTGCCAGTAGTATCCCGCCCTCCGGGACTTTTGGAAACACCATATATTTT; CDR3 protein: CASSIPPSGTFGNTIYF
D gene: TRBD2; V gene: TRBV9; clone size: .; J gene: TRBJ2-1; CDR3 DNA: TGTGCCAGCAGCCCTTATTGGGGGACTAGCGGGAATATTCGTTTACGGAATGAGCAGTTCTTC; CDR3 protein: CASSPYWGTSGNIRLRNEQFF
D gene: .; V gene: TRBV7-2; clone size: .; J gene: TRBJ2-5; CDR3 DNA: TGTGCCAGGGTAGCGGTTTCTCAAGAGACCCAGTACTTC; CDR3 protein: CARVAVSQETQYF
D gene: .; V gene: TRBV7-2; clone size: few; J gene: TRBJ2-7; CDR3 DNA: TGTGCCAGCAGGGGGAGCTCCTACGAGCAGTACTTC; CDR3 protein: CASRGSSYEQYF
D gene: TRBD2; V gene: TRBV27; clone size: .; J gene: TRBJ2-7; CDR3 DNA: TGTGCCAGCAGTCCGGGGACTAGCGGGAGCTCCTACGAGCAGTACTTC; CDR3 protein: CASSPGTSGSSYEQYF
D gene: .; V gene: TRBV2; clone size: .; J gene: TRBJ2-3; CDR3 DNA: TGTGCCGCGAAATCGGAGCCGACAGAAGATACGCAGTATTTT; CDR3 protein: CAAKSEPTEDTQYF
D gene: TRBD2; V gene: TRBV7-9; clone size: .; J gene: TRBJ2-3; CDR3 DNA: TGTTCCAGCAGCTTGGGGACTAGCGTTAGCACAGATACGCAGTATTTT; CDR3 protein: CSSSLGTSVSTDTQYF
D gene: .; V gene: TRBV28; clone size: .; J gene: TRBJ2-7; CDR3 DNA: TGTGCCAGCATCCGACGAGGTGCCGCCTACGAGCAGTACTTC; CDR3 protein: CASIRRGAAYEQYF
D gene: TRBD1; V gene: TRBV19; clone size: .; J gene: TRBJ2-2; CDR3 DNA: TGTGCCAGTATCCCCCGGGACAGGGGAGGCGGGGAGCTGTTTTTT; CDR3 protein: CASIPRDRGGGELFF
D gene: TRBD1; V gene: TRBV6-1; clone size: .; J gene: TRBJ1-5; CDR3 DNA: TGTGCCAGCAGTGAATGGACAGGGGATAGCAATCAGCCCCAGCATTTT; CDR3 protein: CASSEWTGDSNQPQHF
D gene: .; V gene: TRBV5-1; clone size: .; J gene: TRBJ1-2; CDR3 DNA: TGCGCCAGCAGCTTGGCGGCAGGGGACTATGGCTACACCTTC; CDR3 protein: CASSLAAGDYGYTF
D gene: .; V gene: TRBV5-1; clone size: .; J gene: TRBJ2-2; CDR3 DNA: TGCGCCAGTGAAGGAGGCGGGTACACCGGGGAGCTGTTTTTT; CDR3 protein: CASEGGGYTGELFF
D gene: TRBD1; V gene: TRBV5-4; clone size: .; J gene: TRBJ1-1; CDR3 DNA: TGTGCCAGCAGCCCCGGGACAGGGTGGTTAGCTTTCTTT; CDR3 protein: CASSPGTGWLAFF
D gene: .; V gene: TRBV15; clone size: few; J gene: TRBJ2-7; CDR3 DNA: TGTGCCACCAGCAGAGTCGCGGAGGGGAGCTACGAGCAGTACTTC; CDR3 protein: CATSRVAEGSYEQYF
D gene: .; V gene: TRBV6-1; clone size: .; J gene: TRBJ1-3; CDR3 DNA: TGTGCCAGCAAGAGACAGAGCTCTGGAAACACCATATATTTT; CDR3 protein: CASKRQSSGNTIYF
D gene: .; V gene: TRBV29-1; clone size: .; J gene: TRBJ2-5; CDR3 DNA: TGCAGCGTCGGAGCCGGGGGGACAACCGATTATCTGCAGTACTTC; CDR3 protein: CSVGAGGTTDYLQYF
D gene: TRBD2; V gene: TRBV7-9; clone size: .; J gene: TRBJ2-1; CDR3 DNA: TGTGCCAGCAGCTCTTCCTCCCGGGAGGGCGATGAGCAGTTCTTC; CDR3 protein: CASSSSSREGDEQFF
D gene: .; V gene: TRBV7-3; clone size: few; J gene: TRBJ2-7; CDR3 DNA: TGTGCCAGCAGCACCCAACAGGGCTACGAGCAGTACTTC; CDR3 protein: CASSTQQGYEQYF